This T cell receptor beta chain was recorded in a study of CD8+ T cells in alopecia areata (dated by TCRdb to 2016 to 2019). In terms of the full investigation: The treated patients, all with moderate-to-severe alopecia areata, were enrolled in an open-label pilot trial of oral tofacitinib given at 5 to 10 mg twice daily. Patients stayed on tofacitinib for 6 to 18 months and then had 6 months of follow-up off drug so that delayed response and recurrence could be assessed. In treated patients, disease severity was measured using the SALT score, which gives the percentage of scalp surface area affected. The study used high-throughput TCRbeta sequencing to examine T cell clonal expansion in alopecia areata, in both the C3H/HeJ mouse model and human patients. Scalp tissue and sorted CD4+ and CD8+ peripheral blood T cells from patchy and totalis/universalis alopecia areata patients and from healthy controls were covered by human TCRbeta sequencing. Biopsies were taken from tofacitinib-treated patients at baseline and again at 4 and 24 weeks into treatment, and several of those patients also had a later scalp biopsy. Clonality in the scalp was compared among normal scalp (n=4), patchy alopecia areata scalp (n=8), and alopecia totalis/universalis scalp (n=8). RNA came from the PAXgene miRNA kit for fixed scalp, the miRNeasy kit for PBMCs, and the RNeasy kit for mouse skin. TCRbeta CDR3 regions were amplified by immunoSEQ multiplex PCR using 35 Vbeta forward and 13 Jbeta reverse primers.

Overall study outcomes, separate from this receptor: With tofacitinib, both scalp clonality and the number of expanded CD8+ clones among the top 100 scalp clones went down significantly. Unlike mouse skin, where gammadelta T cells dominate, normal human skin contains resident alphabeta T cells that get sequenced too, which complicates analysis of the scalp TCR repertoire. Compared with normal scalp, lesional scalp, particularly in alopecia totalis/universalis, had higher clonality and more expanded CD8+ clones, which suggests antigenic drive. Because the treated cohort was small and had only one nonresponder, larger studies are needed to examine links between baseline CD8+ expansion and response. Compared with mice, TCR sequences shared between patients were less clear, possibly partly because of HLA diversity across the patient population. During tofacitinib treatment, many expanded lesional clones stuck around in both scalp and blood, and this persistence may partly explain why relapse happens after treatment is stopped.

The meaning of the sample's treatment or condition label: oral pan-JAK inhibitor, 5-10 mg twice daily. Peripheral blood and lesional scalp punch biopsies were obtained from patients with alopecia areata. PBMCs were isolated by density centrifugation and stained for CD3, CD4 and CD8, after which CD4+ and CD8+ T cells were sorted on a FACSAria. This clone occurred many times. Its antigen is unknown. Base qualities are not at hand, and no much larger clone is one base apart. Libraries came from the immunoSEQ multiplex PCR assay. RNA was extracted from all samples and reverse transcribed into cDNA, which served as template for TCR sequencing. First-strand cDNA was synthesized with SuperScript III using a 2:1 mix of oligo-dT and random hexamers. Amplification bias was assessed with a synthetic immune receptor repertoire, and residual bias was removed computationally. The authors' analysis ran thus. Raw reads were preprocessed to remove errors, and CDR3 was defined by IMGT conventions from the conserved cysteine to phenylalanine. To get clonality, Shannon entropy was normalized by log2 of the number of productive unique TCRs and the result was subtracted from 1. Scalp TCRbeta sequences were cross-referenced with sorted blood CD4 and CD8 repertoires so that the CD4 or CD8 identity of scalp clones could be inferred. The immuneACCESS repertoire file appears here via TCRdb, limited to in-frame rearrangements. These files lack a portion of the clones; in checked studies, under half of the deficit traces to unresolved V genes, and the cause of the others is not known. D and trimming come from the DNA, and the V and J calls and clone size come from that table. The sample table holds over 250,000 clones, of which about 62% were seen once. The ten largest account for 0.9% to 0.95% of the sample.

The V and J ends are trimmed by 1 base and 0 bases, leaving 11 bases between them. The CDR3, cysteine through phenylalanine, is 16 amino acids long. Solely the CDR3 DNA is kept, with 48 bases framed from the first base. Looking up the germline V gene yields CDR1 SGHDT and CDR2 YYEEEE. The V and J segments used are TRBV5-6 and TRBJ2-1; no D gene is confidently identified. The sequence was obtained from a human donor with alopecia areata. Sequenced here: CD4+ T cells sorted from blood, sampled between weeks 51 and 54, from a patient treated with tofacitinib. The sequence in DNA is TGTGCCAGCAGCTTGATTTCAGTCCTCTCCTACAATGAGCAGTTCTTC. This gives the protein CASSLISVLSYNEQFF.